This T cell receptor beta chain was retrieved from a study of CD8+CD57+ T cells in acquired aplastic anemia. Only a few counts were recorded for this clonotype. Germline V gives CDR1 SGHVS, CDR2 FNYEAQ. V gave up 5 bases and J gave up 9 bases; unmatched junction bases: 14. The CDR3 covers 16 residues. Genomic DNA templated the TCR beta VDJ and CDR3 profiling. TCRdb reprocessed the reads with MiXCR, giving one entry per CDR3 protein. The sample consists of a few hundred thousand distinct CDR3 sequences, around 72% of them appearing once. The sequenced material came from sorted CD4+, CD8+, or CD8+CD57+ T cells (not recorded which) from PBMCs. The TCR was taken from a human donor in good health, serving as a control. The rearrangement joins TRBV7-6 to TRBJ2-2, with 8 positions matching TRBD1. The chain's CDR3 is CASSQDRGNLDRELFF. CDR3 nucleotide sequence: TGTGCCAGCAGCCAAGACAGGGGAAATCTGGACCGGGAGCTGTTTTTT. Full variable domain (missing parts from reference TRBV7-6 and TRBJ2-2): GAGVSQSPRYKVTKRGQDVALRCDPISGHVSLYWYRQALGQGPEFLTYFNYEAQQDKSGLPNDRFSAERPEGSISTLTIQRTEQRDSAMYRCASSQDRGNLDRELFFGEGSRLTVL.